The next 13 T cell receptor beta chains were all read from a single sample in a study of cytomegalovirus exposure and HLA in healthy donors. Researchers ran the PCR with 60 Vbeta and 13 Jbeta primers. The assay was immunoSEQ multiplex PCR, and TCRdb's table has in-frame clones only and misses some. The sample yields around 180,000 clones, around 80% seen once. The specimen was PBMCs. The source is a woman younger than 45 in good health and CMV-seropositive.

The chain has TRBV25-1 and TRBJ2-2; D is undetermined. The CDR3 contains 14 residues. V was shortened by 3 bases and J by 3 bases, with 8 bases between the two germline ends. The germline CDR1 and CDR2 sequences are MGHDK and SYGVNS. The chain's CDR3 is CASSDRRDTGELFF. CDR3 bases: TGTGCCAGCAGTGACCGCCGGGACACCGGGGAGCTGTTTTTT.

This sequence joins TRBV19 and TRBJ2-3; 8 bases map to TRBD2. The CDR3 sequence is 16 residues long. Germline CDR1 and CDR2: LNHDA and SQIVND (reference sequence). With V trimmed by 5 bases and J by 1 base, 8 bases remained unmatched. The chain's CDR3 is CASSALAGRGTDTQYF. The CDR3 DNA reads as TGTGCCAGTAGTGCCTTAGCGGGAAGGGGCACAGATACGCAGTATTTT.

A single count supports this clone. The CDR3 loop reads CASSLQGYEQYF. The CDR3 region has the DNA TGTGCCAGCAGCTTACAGGGCTACGAGCAGTACTTC. The J gene is TRBJ2-7, the V gene TRBV5-4, with D possibly TRBD1 on 6 matching bases. Trimming left V 2 bases short and J 3 bases short, with 6 bases between. Germline CDR1 SGHNT, CDR2 YYREEE (reference sequence). There are 12 residues in the CDR3.

The J gene is TRBJ2-1, the V gene TRBV7-7; 8 nucleotides line up with TRBD2. This CDR3 contains 13 residues. Germline V gene lookup returns CDR1 SSHAT and CDR2 FNYEAQ (reference sequence). V shed 1 base, J shed 10 bases, and the junction held 3 bases outside the gene matches. CDR3 bases: TGTGCCAGCAGCTTAGACCTAGCGGGCGAGCAGTTCTTC. It specifies CASSLDLAGEQFF.

In its sample, this clone was seen a few times. The CDR3 spells CASGRRQGAYEQYF. CDR3 coding DNA: TGTGCCAGCGGAAGACGACAGGGCGCCTACGAGCAGTACTTC. The chain joins TRBV6-1 to TRBJ2-7; TRBD1 matches 7 bases. Germline trimming cut 8 bases from V and 2 bases from J; bases unmatched to any gene: 9. Germline CDR1 and CDR2: MNHNS and SASEGT. The CDR3 is 14 residues long.

This clone was recorded only once. The chain uses TRBV28 and TRBJ1-4; D perhaps matches TRBD1 (6 bases). The germline gives CDR1 MDHEN, CDR2 SYDVKM. There are 16 residues in the CDR3. V was cut by 7 bases and J by 0 bases, with 15 bases left in between. CDR3 DNA sequence: TGTGCCAGCACCACCGACAGACAGGCAACTAATGAAAAACTGTTTTTT. Translation: CASTTDRQATNEKLFF.

This rearrangement joins TRBV6-5 to TRBJ1-1; D gene ambiguous. CDR1 is MNHEY, CDR2 SVGAGI, per germline. This CDR3 is built from 14 residues. V lost 6 bases and J 4 bases, leaving 15 bases between the germline ends. DNA for the CDR3: TGTGCCAGCAGGAATAAGGGAGGAAGCACTGAAGCTTTCTTT. Its translation is CASRNKGGSTEAFF.

The CDR3: CASSRAGVGYTF. CDR3 bases: TGTGCCAGCTCACGGGCAGGGGTTGGCTACACCTTC. This chain connects TRBV18 to TRBJ1-2; TRBD1 might be the D (6 bases). V gave up 4 bases and J gave up 7 bases, with 10 bases separating them. This CDR3 comprises 12 residues. Looked up from germline, CDR1 is KGHSH and CDR2 is LQKENI.

The chain combines TRBV12-5 with TRBJ1-2, with 8 bases lining up with TRBD1. V trimming: 1 base; J trimming: 8 bases; junction bases outside the gene matches: 6. The CDR3 runs to 14 residues. CDR1 LGHNT and CDR2 FRNRAP come from the germline V gene. Here the CDR3 DNA reads TGTGCTAGTGGTTTGGCCCCGACAGGGGTAGGCTACACCTTC. It specifies CASGLAPTGVGYTF.

The chain couples TRBV29-1 to TRBJ2-3; 10 bases match TRBD1. The CDR3 spans 14 residues. Germline lookup yields CDR1 SQVTM and CDR2 ANQGSEA. J lost 2 bases, V lost 6 bases, and 5 bases had no gene match. CDR3 sequence reads: CSVPGTGATDTQYF. DNA for the CDR3: TGCAGCGTCCCTGGGACAGGGGCCACAGATACGCAGTATTTT.

V is TRBV11-3 and J is TRBJ2-5, with 8 nucleotides matching TRBD2. V shed 5 bases, J shed 3 bases, and the junction held 11 bases outside the gene matches. Germline values: CDR1 SGHNT, CDR2 YENEEA. The CDR3 has 16 residues. CDR3 region: CASSLGLGVAEETQYF. The CDR3 region has the DNA TGTGCCAGCAGCCTGGGACTAGGGGTAGCGGAAGAGACCCAGTACTTC.

This chain joins TRBV6-5 and TRBJ2-7, with 10 bases that match TRBD2. With 5 bases clipped from V and 5 bases from J, the junction kept 9 bases outside the gene matches. CDR3 length equals 15 residues. Looked up from germline, CDR1 is MNHEY and CDR2 is SVGAGI. The CDR3 nucleotides are TGTGCCAGCAGTCGAAGAGCGGGAGGGCCGAACGAGCAGTACTTC. Translated: CASSRRAGGPNEQYF.

This clone was detected only once. The chain is built from TRBV10-1 and TRBJ2-2; D is unclear. Per germline, CDR1 WNHNN and CDR2 SYGVQD (reference sequence). The V and J ends lost 2 bases and 0 bases respectively, with 4 bases between them. The CDR3 extends over 14 amino acids. The CDR3 region has the DNA TGCGCCAGCAGTGAGGGCCCGAACACCGGGGAGCTGTTTTTT. This encodes CASSEGPNTGELFF.